These T cell receptor beta chains were read from a single sample in a study of T cell responses to AZD1222 COVID-19 vaccine. Measured with immunoSEQ multiplex PCR; TCRdb has only the in-frame clones, and not every one. The table records around 99,000 clones, 70% to 90% of them present only once. The material sequenced was peripheral blood, taken on day 0 of MenACWY control vaccination. Every receptor here comes from an adult in good health. The CDR3 runs from the conserved cysteine through the conserved F or W. A D gene is named only where the DNA matches it firmly. For some rows the clone size is stated as once, few or many, or as a class when expanded; others skip it.

J,D,size,V,DNA,CDR3
TRBJ1-1,-,-,TRBV2,TGTGCCAGCAGTGGAGAGATCCACACTGAAGCTTTCTTT,CASSGEIHTEAFF
TRBJ2-3,-,-,TRBV27,TGTGCCACCAAAGATTACACGAGGACAGATACGCAGTATTTT,CATKDYTRTDTQYF
TRBJ2-7,TRBD1,-,TRBV28,TGTGCCAGCAGTTTATATGGGACAGGGGGCTTCTACGAGCAGTACTTC,CASSLYGTGGFYEQYF
TRBJ2-1,-,-,TRBV7-9,TGTGCCTCCTCCCGAAGCGGGTGGAGGGACAATGAGCAGTTCTTC,CASSRSGWRDNEQFF
TRBJ1-6,-,-,TRBV7-3,TGTGCCAGCAGCCGGGGGGCACCAGGGGAAAATTCACCCCTCCACTTT,CASSRGAPGENSPLHF
TRBJ2-1,TRBD2,-,TRBV6-2/TRBV6-3,TGTGCCAGCAGTTACCTTCTAGCGGGGGAGGATGAGCAGTTCTTC,CASSYLLAGEDEQFF
TRBJ2-7,-,-,TRBV6-4,TGTGCCAGCAGTGTGAGCCAAACTCACTACGAGCAGTACTTC,CASSVSQTHYEQYF
TRBJ2-1,TRBD2,-,TRBV7-9,TGTGCCAGCACAGAGGAAGCGGGGGCGTCCTACAATGAGCAGTTCTTC,CASTEEAGASYNEQFF
TRBJ2-1,-,-,TRBV19,TGTGCCAGTACCCTAGGCCCAGGTGAGCAGTTCTTC,CASTLGPGEQFF
TRBJ1-5,-,-,TRBV24-1,TGTGCCACCAGTGATCCGAGGGCAGGGGTCAATCAGCCCCAGCATTTT,CATSDPRAGVNQPQHF
TRBJ1-4,-,-,TRBV7-2,TGTGCCAGCAGCGGAACCATAACAACTAATGAAAAACTGTTTTTT,CASSGTITTNEKLFF
TRBJ2-7,-,-,TRBV6-5,TGTGCCAGCACCTTACGGGGGCCCTCCTACGAGCAGTACTTC,CASTLRGPSYEQYF
TRBJ1-3,-,-,TRBV19,TGTGCCAGTAGTACCCAGGGGACTGGAAACACCATATATTTT,CASSTQGTGNTIYF
TRBJ2-7,-,-,TRBV27,TGTGCCAGCAGTCAAAAGGACGGGGGCTACGAGCAGTACTTC,CASSQKDGGYEQYF
TRBJ1-5,-,-,TRBV30,TGTGCCTGGACCCGGGGGGCTAGCAATCAGCCCCAGCATTTT,CAWTRGASNQPQHF
TRBJ1-2,-,-,TRBV28,TGTGCCAGCTCCCAGGGTCCCTATGGCTACACCTTC,CASSQGPYGYTF
TRBJ1-1,-,-,TRBV7-8,TGTGCCAGCAGCACGACCCGGGAAGTTAACACTGAAGCTTTCTTT,CASSTTREVNTEAFF
TRBJ2-2,TRBD2,-,TRBV5-6,TGTGCCAGCAGTGGGGACTATGGGACGGTGAACACCGGGGAGCTGTTTTTT,CASSGDYGTVNTGELFF
TRBJ2-5,-,-,TRBV11-3,TGTGCCAGCAGCGATAGCGGCGCTTGGGAAGAGACCCAGTACTTC,CASSDSGAWEETQYF
TRBJ1-2,-,once,TRBV4-2,TGTGCCAGCAGCCAAGATCAATCTTCAGGTGTCGGGTATGGCTACACCTTC,CASSQDQSSGVGYGYTF
TRBJ2-2,-,-,TRBV6-2/TRBV6-3,TGTGCCAGCAGCAGCCTCGGACTGAGTAACACCGGGGAGCTGTTTTTT,CASSSLGLSNTGELFF
TRBJ1-5,-,-,TRBV27,TGTGCCAGCAGTCCGGAGGGGATCAATCAGCCCCAGCATTTT,CASSPEGINQPQHF
TRBJ2-3,-,-,TRBV5-1,TGCGCCAGCAGCTTGGGCAGCACAGATACGCAGTATTTT,CASSLGSTDTQYF
TRBJ2-1,TRBD1,-,TRBV19,TGTGCCAGTAGTAGCCAGGGGGCACAGAATGAGCAGTTCTTC,CASSSQGAQNEQFF
TRBJ1-1,-,-,TRBV4-3,TGCGCCAGCAGCCAAGAGGCTACCACTGAAGCTTTCTTT,CASSQEATTEAFF
TRBJ2-1,-,-,TRBV27,TGTGCCAGCAGTTTATTTGGGGCCACGTTTGCCAATGAGCAGTTCTTC,CASSLFGATFANEQFF
TRBJ2-5,TRBD1,-,TRBV5-1,TGCGCCAGCAGCATACAAGACAGGGAAGGTGAGACCCAGTACTTC,CASSIQDREGETQYF
TRBJ1-6,TRBD1,-,TRBV9,TGTGCCAGCAGCGTAGCCGGGACAGACAATTCACCCCTCCACTTT,CASSVAGTDNSPLHF
TRBJ1-3,-,-,TRBV10-3,TGTGCCATCAGTTTAGGACTGGGAGGAAACACCATATATTTT,CAISLGLGGNTIYF
TRBJ2-5,-,-,TRBV7-2,TGTGCCAGCAGCTTAGAGGCCCTCAACCGGGAGACCCAGTACTTC,CASSLEALNRETQYF
TRBJ2-1,-,-,TRBV11-3,TGTGCCAGCAGCCTCGGGACCCTCAATGAGCAGTTCTTC,CASSLGTLNEQFF
TRBJ2-1,-,few,TRBV28,TGTGCCAGCAGTGTCGGGGGAGCCATGAACAATGAGCAGTTCTTC,CASSVGGAMNNEQFF
TRBJ2-2,TRBD1,medium-sized,TRBV24-1,TGTGCCACCAGTTACAGGGGGCTCACCGGGGAGCTGTTTTTT,CATSYRGLTGELFF
TRBJ2-5,-,-,TRBV7-9,TGTGCCAGCAGCTTAGTCAACTTACCCCAAGAGACCCAGTACTTC,CASSLVNLPQETQYF
TRBJ1-5,TRBD1,-,TRBV7-8,TGTGCCAGCAGCTTAGTCGTGGGACAGGGAAGTCAGCCCCAGCATTTT,CASSLVVGQGSQPQHF
TRBJ2-1,TRBD2,-,TRBV20-1,TGCAGTGCTAGTACTGGGACTAGCGGGAGGTATTACAATGAGCAGTTCTTC,CSASTGTSGRYYNEQFF
TRBJ2-5,TRBD1,-,TRBV13,TGTGCCAGCAGCTTGGGGGGCAGGGGGCAGGTAGAGACCCAGTACTTC,CASSLGGRGQVETQYF
TRBJ1-5,-,-,TRBV28,TGTGCCAGCAGTACCAGAGGAATGGGGCAGCCCCAGCATTTT,CASSTRGMGQPQHF
TRBJ2-7,TRBD2,-,TRBV7-2,TGTGCCAGCAGCTCCCGACTAGCGGGTGTCGAGCAGTACTTC,CASSSRLAGVEQYF
TRBJ2-1,-,-,TRBV12-5,TGTGCTAGTGGTTTGGGGAGCCAGCAGTTCTTC,CASGLGSQQFF
TRBJ2-2,-,-,TRBV15,TGTGCCACCAGCAGAGATCCGTCGTTGGGGGGAGGGGAGCTGTTTTTT,CATSRDPSLGGGELFF
TRBJ2-7,-,-,TRBV7-9,TGTGCCAGCAGCCCGTGGACGACCCGCTCCTACGAGCAGTACTTC,CASSPWTTRSYEQYF
TRBJ2-5,TRBD2,once,TRBV5-1,TGCGCCAGCAGCTTGAGGTCTAGCGGGGGGGAGACCCAGTACTTC,CASSLRSSGGETQYF